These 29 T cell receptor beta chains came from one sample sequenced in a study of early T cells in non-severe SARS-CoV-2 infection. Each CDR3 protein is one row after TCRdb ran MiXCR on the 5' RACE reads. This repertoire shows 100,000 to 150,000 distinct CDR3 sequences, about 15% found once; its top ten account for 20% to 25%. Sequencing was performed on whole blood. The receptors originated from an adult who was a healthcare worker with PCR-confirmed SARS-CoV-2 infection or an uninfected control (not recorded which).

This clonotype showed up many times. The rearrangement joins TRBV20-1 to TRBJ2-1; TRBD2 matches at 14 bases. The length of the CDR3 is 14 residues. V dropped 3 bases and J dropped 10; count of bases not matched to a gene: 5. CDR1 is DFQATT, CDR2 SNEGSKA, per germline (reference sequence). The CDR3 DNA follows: TGCAGTGCTAGTCGGACTAGCGGGGGGAGGGAGCAGTTCTTC. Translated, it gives CSASRTSGGREQFF.

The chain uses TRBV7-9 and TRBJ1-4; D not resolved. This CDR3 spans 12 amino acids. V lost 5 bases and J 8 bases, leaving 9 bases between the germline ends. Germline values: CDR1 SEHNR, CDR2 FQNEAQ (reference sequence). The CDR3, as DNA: TGTGCCAGCAGCCCGATGAGGGAAAAACTGTTTTTT. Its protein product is CASSPMREKLFF. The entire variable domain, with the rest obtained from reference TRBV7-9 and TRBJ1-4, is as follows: DTGVSQNPRHKITKRGQNVTFRCDPISEHNRLYWYRQTLGQGPEFLTYFQNEAQLEKSRLLSDRFSAERPKGSFSTLEIQRTEQGDSAMYLCASSPMREKLFFGSGTQLSVL.

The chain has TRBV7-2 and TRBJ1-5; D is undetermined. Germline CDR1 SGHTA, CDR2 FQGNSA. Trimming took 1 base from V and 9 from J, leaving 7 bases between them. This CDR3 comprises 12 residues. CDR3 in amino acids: CASSLGPVPQHF. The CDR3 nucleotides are TGTGCCAGCAGCTTAGGGCCAGTGCCCCAGCATTTT.

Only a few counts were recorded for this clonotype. CDR3: CSVVEAAGSNQPQHF. In nucleotides, the CDR3 is TGCAGCGTTGTCGAGGCCGCCGGGAGCAATCAGCCCCAGCATTTT. The chain couples TRBV29-1 to TRBJ1-5; D remains unclear. V lost 4 bases and J 1 base, leaving 14 bases between the germline ends. The CDR3 sequence is 15 residues long. Germline V gene data show CDR1 as SQVTM and CDR2 as ANQGSEA.

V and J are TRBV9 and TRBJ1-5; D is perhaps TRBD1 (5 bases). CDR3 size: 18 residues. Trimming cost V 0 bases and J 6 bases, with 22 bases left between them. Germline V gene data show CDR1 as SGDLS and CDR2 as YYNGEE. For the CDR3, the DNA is TGTGCCAGCAGCGTAGGGGACGGGACCCCACCGAACACTCAGCCCCAGCATTTT. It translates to CASSVGDGTPPNTQPQHF.

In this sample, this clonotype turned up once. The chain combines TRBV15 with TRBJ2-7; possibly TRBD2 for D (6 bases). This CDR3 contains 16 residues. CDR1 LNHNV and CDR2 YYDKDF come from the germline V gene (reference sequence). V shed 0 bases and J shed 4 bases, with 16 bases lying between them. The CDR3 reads CATSRDTSQAVYEQYF. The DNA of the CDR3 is TGTGCCACCAGCAGAGATACTAGCCAGGCTGTTTACGAGCAGTACTTC.

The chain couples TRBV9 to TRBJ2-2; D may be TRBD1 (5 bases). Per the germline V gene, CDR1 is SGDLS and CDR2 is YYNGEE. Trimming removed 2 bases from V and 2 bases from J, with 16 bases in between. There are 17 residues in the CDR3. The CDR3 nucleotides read TGTGCCAGCAGCGTTCTTATTTTCAGGGCCAACACCGGGGAGCTGTTTTTT. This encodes CASSVLIFRANTGELFF.

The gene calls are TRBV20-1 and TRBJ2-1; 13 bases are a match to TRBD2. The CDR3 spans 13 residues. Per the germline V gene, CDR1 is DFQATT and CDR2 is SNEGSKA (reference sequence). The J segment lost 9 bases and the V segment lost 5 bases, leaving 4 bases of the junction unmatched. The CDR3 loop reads CSAQGLAGVEQFF. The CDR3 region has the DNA TGCAGTGCTCAAGGACTAGCGGGGGTTGAGCAGTTCTTC.

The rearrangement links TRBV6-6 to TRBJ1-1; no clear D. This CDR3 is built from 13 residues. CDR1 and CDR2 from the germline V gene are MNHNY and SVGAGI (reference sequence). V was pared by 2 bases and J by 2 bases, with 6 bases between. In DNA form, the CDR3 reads TGTGCCAGCAGTTACGAGGTAAACACTGAAGCTTTCTTT. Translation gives CASSYEVNTEAFF.

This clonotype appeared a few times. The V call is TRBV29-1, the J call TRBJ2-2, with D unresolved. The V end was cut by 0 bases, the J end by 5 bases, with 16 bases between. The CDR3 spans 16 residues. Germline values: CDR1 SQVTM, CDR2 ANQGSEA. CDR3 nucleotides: TGCAGCGTTGAAGATGATGTGGATTCGAGGACCGGGGAGCTGTTTTTT. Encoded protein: CSVEDDVDSRTGELFF.

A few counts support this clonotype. The CDR3 region is CASSKGLGAGAFF. The CDR3 DNA reads as TGTGCCAGCAGCAAGGGCTTGGGGGCGGGAGCTTTCTTT. V and J are TRBV7-9 and TRBJ1-1; TRBD1 is a possible D gene (6 bases). With 5 bases removed from V and 10 bases from J, the gap between germline ends came to 17 bases. The CDR3 extends over 13 amino acids. Germline CDR1 SEHNR, CDR2 FQNEAQ (reference sequence).

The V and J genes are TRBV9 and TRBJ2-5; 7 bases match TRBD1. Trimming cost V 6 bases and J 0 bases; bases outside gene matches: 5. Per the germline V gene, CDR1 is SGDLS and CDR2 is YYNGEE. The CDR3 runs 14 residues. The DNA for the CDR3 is TGTGCCAGCACCAGGGACAGCTACCAAGAGACCCAGTACTTC. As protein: CASTRDSYQETQYF.

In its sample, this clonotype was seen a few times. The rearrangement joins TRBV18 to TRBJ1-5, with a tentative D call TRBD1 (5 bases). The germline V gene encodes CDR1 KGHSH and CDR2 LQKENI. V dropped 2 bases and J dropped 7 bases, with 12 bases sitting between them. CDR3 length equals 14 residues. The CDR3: CASSPSAGNQPQHF. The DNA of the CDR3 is TGTGCCAGCTCACCAAGTGCAGGGAACCAGCCCCAGCATTTT.

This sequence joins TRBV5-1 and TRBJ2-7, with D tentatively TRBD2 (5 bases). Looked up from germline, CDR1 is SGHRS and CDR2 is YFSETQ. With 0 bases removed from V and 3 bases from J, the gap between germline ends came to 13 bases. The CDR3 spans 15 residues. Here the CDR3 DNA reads TGCGCCAGCAGCTTGGGACCGGGGATAGACTACGAGCAGTACTTC. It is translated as CASSLGPGIDYEQYF.

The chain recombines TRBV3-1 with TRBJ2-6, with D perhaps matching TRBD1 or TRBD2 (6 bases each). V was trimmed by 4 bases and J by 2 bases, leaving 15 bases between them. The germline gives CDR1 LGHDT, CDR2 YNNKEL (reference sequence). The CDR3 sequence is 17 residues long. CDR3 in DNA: TGTGCCAGCAGCCCAGGGGCCGGGGGTCCTGGGGCCAACGTCCTGACTTTC. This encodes CASSPGAGGPGANVLTF.

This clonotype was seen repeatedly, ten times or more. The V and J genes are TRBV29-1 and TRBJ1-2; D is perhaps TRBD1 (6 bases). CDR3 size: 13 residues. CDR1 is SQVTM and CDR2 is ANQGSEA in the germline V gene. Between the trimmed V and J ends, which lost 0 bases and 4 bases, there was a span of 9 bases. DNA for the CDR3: TGCAGCGTTGAAGATACAGGGTCCTATGGCTACACCTTC. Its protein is CSVEDTGSYGYTF.

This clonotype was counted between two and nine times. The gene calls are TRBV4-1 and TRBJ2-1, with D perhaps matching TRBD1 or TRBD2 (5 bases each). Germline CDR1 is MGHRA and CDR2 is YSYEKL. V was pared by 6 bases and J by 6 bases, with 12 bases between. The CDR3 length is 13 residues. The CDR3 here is CASSMSGSNEQFF. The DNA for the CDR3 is TGCGCCAGCAGTATGTCAGGGAGCAATGAGCAGTTCTTC.

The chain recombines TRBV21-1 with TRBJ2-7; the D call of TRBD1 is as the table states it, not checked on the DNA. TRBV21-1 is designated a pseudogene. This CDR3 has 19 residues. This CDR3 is CASSKARRAPAAHPYEQYF. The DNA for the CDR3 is TGTGCCAGCAGCAAAGCGCGCAGAGCGCCCGCAGCTCATCCCTACGAGCAGTACTTC.

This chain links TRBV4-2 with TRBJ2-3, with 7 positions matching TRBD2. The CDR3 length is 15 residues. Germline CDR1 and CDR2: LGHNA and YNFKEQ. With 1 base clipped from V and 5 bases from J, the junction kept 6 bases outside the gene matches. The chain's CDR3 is CASSQAAGVGDTQYF. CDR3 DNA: TGTGCCAGCAGCCAAGCGGCGGGGGTCGGAGATACGCAGTATTTT.

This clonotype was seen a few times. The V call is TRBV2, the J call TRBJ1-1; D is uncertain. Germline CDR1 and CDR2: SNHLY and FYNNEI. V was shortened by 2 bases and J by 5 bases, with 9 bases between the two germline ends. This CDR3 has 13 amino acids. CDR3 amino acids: CASSETLRTEAFF. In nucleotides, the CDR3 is TGTGCCAGCAGTGAAACCCTACGAACTGAAGCTTTCTTT.

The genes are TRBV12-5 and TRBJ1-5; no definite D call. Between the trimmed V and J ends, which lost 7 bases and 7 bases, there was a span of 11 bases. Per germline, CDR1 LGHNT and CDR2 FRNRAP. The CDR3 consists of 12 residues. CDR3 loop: CASAMVRQPQHF. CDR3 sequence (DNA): TGTGCTAGTGCAATGGTCCGGCAGCCCCAGCATTTT.

The CDR3: CASNLYGYTF. CDR3 coding DNA: TGTGCCAGCAACCTCTATGGCTACACCTTC. The chain is built from TRBV6-1 and TRBJ1-2; D gene ambiguous. V lost 7 bases to trimming and J lost 4 bases, with 4 bases between them. Per germline, CDR1 MNHNS and CDR2 SASEGT. This CDR3 is 10 amino acids long.

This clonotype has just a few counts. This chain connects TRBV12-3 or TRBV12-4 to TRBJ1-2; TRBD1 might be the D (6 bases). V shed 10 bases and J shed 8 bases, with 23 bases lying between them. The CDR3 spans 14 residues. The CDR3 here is CATRGQRALGGYTF. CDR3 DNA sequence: TGTGCCACCCGCGGACAGAGGGCCCTGGGAGGCTACACCTTC.

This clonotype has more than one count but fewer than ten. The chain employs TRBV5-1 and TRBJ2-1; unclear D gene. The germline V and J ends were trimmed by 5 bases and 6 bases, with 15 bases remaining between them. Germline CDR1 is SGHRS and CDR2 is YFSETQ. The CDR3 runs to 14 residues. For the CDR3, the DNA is TGCGCCAGCAGTCAGTTTGAGCGAAGCAATGAGCAGTTCTTC. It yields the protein CASSQFERSNEQFF.

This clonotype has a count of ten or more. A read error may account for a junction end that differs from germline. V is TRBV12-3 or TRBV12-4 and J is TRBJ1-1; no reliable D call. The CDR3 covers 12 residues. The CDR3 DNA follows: TGTGCCAGCCGTTTTACCCATACCGAAGCTTTCTTT. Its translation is CASRFTHTEAFF.

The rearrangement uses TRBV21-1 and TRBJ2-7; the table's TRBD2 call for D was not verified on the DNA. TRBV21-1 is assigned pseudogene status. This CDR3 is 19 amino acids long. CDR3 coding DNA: TGTGCCAGCAGCAAAGATTCTCGCAGGCGACTAGCGGGGGCCTACGAGCAGTACTTC. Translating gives CASSKDSRRRLAGAYEQYF.

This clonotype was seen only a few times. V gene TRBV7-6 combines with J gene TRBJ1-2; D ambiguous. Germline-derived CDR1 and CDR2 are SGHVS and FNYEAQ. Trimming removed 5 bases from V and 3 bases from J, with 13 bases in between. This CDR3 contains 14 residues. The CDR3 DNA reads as TGTGCCAGCAGCCAAGGTGCCGGGGACTATGGCTACACCTTC. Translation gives CASSQGAGDYGYTF.

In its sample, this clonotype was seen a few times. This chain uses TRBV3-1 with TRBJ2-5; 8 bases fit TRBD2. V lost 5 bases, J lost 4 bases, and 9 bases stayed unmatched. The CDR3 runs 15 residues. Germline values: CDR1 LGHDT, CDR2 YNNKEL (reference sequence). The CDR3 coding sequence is TGTGCCAGCAGCTTTCGGGGACTAGATCGAGAGACCCAGTACTTC. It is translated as CASSFRGLDRETQYF.

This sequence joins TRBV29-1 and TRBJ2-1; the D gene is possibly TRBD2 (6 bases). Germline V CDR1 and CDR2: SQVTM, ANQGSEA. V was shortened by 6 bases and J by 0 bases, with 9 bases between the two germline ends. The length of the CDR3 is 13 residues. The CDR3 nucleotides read TGCAGCGTGGGGACTCCCTCCTACAATGAGCAGTTCTTC. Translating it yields CSVGTPSYNEQFF.